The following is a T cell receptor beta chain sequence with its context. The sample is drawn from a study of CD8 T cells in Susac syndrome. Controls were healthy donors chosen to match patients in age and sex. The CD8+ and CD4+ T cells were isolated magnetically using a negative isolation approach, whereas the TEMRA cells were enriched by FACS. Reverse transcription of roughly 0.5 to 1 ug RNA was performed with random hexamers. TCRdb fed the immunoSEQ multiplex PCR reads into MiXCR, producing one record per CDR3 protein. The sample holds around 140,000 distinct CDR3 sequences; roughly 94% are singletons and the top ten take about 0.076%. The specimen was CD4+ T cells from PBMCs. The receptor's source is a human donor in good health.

The CDR3 DNA follows: TGTGCCAGCAGCTTAGTCGGGGGGAGCTCCTACAATGAGCAGTTCTTC. This translates into CASSLVGGSSYNEQFF. The J gene is TRBJ2-1, the V gene TRBV7-6; the match to TRBD2 covers 7 bases. The germline gives CDR1 SGHVS, CDR2 FNYEAQ. V trimming: 1 base; J trimming: 0 bases; junction bases outside the gene matches: 3. The CDR3 has 16 residues.